One and the same sample provided the 30 T cell receptor beta chains below, sequenced in a study of CD8 T cells in ankylosing spondylitis. Study results and caveats: Ankylosing spondylitis blood appeared to be characterized by a TCR beta motif of eight highly homologous variants.

These receptors have no identified antigens. TCRdb re-called the 5' RACE reads through MiXCR, storing one row per CDR3 protein. Of fewer than 550,000 distinct CDR3 sequences listed, approximately 5% are singletons. Sequenced input: blood, either unsorted or a sorted T cell fraction (not recorded which). These receptors all come from a male donor with ankylosing spondylitis.

The J gene is TRBJ2-4, the V gene TRBV2; weak D call: TRBD2 (6 bases). The V end was cut by 0 bases, the J end by 8 bases, with 11 bases between. The germline V gene has CDR1 SNHLY and CDR2 FYNNEI. The CDR3 is 14 residues long. In nucleotides, the CDR3 is TGTGCCAGCAGTGAAGCGGGCAGACTAGACATTCAGTACTTC. Amino acids: CASSEAGRLDIQYF.

The chain combines TRBV28 with TRBJ2-7; D is ambiguous. The germline V gene encodes CDR1 MDHEN and CDR2 SYDVKM. The CDR3 runs 15 residues. V lost 3 bases and J lost 0, with 12 bases in between. The chain's CDR3 is CASSFGLLSSYEQYF. The CDR3 DNA reads as TGTGCCAGCAGTTTTGGGCTGCTGAGCTCCTACGAGCAGTACTTC.

The table lists this clonotype with many counts. The V and J genes are TRBV20-1 and TRBJ2-7; D might be TRBD2 (5 bases). CDR1 and CDR2 from the germline V gene are DFQATT and SNEGSKA (reference sequence). The CDR3 is made up of 13 amino acids. V shed 5 bases and J shed 2 bases, with 13 bases lying between them. CDR3 sequence: CSAGRVRTYEQYF. CDR3 coding DNA: TGCAGTGCTGGGCGGGTAAGGACCTACGAGCAGTACTTC.

This clonotype was picked up a small number of times. The chain couples TRBV27 to TRBJ2-7; 8 bases agree with TRBD2. V lost 2 bases, J lost 3 bases, and 18 bases stayed unmatched. CDR3 size: 19 residues. From germline, CDR1 is MNHEY and CDR2 SMNVEV (reference sequence). The CDR3, as DNA: TGTGCCAGCAGTTTAACGGCCCCTTTCTTAGCGGGAAACGGCTACGAGCAGTACTTC. Translating it yields CASSLTAPFLAGNGYEQYF.

This clonotype was picked up many times. This rearrangement joins TRBV6-2 or TRBV6-3 to TRBJ2-7; the match to TRBD1 covers 9 bases. CDR3 length: 15 amino acids. The V gene's germline CDR1 is MNHEY and CDR2 SVGEGT. V trimming: 6 bases; J trimming: 6 bases; junction bases outside the gene matches: 12. In DNA form, the CDR3 reads TGTGCCAGCAGCGGGACCGGGACAGGGCAGGCCGAGCAGTACTTC. It translates to CASSGTGTGQAEQYF.

There are many counts of this clonotype. J is TRBJ2-3 and V is TRBV20-1; unclear D gene. V lost 5 bases to trimming and J lost 0 bases, with 15 bases between them. Germline CDR1 is DFQATT and CDR2 is SNEGSKA (reference sequence). The CDR3 is made up of 15 amino acids. In nucleotides, the CDR3 is TGCAGTGCTCCACCTCCGGTCCTAAGCACAGATACGCAGTATTTT. This translates into CSAPPPVLSTDTQYF.

The chain has TRBV12-3 or TRBV12-4 and TRBJ2-3; D is uncertain. V lost 6 bases and J lost 2, with 6 bases in between. This CDR3 has 12 residues. In nucleotides, the CDR3 is TGTGCCAGCAGGGTCTTCACAGATACGCAGTATTTT. Translated: CASRVFTDTQYF.

The rearrangement joins TRBV14 to TRBJ1-5; 10 bases map to TRBD1. J was trimmed by 6 bases and V by 5 bases; bases with no gene match: 4. CDR3 size: 14 residues. Germline CDR1 and CDR2: SGHDN and FVKESK. The chain's CDR3 is CASSKTGGGQPQHF. The CDR3 DNA reads TGTGCCAGCAGCAAGACAGGGGGCGGTCAGCCCCAGCATTTT. The full variable domain, completed using reference TRBV14 and TRBJ1-5, is EAGVTQFPSHSVIEKGQTVTLRCDPISGHDNLYWYRRVMGKEIKFLLHFVKESKQDESGMPNNRFLAERTGGTYSTLKVQPAELEDSGVYFCASSKTGGGQPQHFGDGTRLSIL.

The rearrangement links TRBV20-1 to TRBJ2-3, with 10 bases lining up with TRBD1. The CDR3 is 17 residues long. V shed 2 bases and J 5 bases; nucleotides not matched to a gene: 13. Germline-derived CDR1 and CDR2 are DFQATT and SNEGSKA (reference sequence). The CDR3 bases are TGCAGTGCTAGAAGTGTCCGGACAGGGGGGCAAGGAGATACGCAGTATTTT. This codes for CSARSVRTGGQGDTQYF.

This clonotype was seen at least ten times. This chain joins TRBV5-1 and TRBJ2-1, with D possibly matching TRBD2 (5 bases). The CDR3 spans 13 residues. Germline CDR1 reads SGHRS; CDR2 reads YFSETQ. Trimming left V 7 bases short and J 6 bases short, with 14 bases between. The CDR3 region has the DNA TGCGCCAGCGCCCGGACGGAGGCCAATGAGCAGTTCTTC. It is translated as CASARTEANEQFF.

This clonotype appeared many times. The CDR3 here is CASSLPGGPSTGELFF. In DNA, the CDR3 is TGCGCCAGCAGCTTGCCGGGGGGGCCCAGCACCGGGGAGCTGTTTTTT. The V call is TRBV5-1, the J call TRBJ2-2; 8 positions match TRBD2. This CDR3 region has 16 residues. Germline CDR1 SGHRS, CDR2 YFSETQ. V dropped 1 base and J dropped 4; count of bases not matched to a gene: 6.

The sample holds a few counts of this clonotype. The CDR3 DNA is TGCGCCAGCAGCCCCACTCTAACTAGCGGGAGGCTCCAAGAGACCCAGTACTTC. It translates to CASSPTLTSGRLQETQYF. The rearrangement uses TRBV5-1 and TRBJ2-5; TRBD2 matches at 12 bases. The germline V gene encodes CDR1 SGHRS and CDR2 YFSETQ. The CDR3 has 18 amino acids. J was trimmed by 1 base and V by 4 bases; bases with no gene match: 11.

This clonotype came up many times. This chain joins TRBV7-2 and TRBJ2-1; D is unresolved. The V gene lost 1 base and the J gene lost 0 bases, with 7 bases spanning the gap. The CDR3 runs 15 residues. CDR1 and CDR2 from the germline V gene are SGHTA and FQGNSA. The CDR3 protein is CASSLGTASYNEQFF. The CDR3 DNA reads as TGTGCCAGCAGCTTAGGCACCGCCTCCTACAATGAGCAGTTCTTC.

V usage is TRBV19 and J usage is TRBJ2-1; 9 positions agree with TRBD1. The junction had 11 bases not matched to a gene; V was cut back by 3 bases and J by 5 bases. The CDR3 totals 17 residues. The germline V gene has CDR1 LNHDA and CDR2 SQIVND (reference sequence). The CDR3 loop is CASSILLPGQGDNEQFF. The CDR3 DNA reads TGTGCCAGTAGTATCTTGCTTCCGGGACAGGGTGACAATGAGCAGTTCTTC.

This clonotype was seen at least ten times. The chain recombines TRBV4-3 with TRBJ2-7, with D possibly matching TRBD1 (7 bases). This CDR3 has 15 amino acids. Per germline, CDR1 LGHNA and CDR2 YSLEER. V was pared by 3 bases and J by 5 bases, with 17 bases between. CDR3 in amino acids: CASSQRVQGGDEQYF. The CDR3 DNA follows: TGCGCCAGCAGCCAGCGAGTGCAGGGGGGAGACGAGCAGTACTTC.

Ten or more counts support this clonotype. J is TRBJ1-2 and V is TRBV12-3 or TRBV12-4; D is unresolved. V lost 3 bases, J lost 4 bases, and 12 bases lay in between. The CDR3 spans 14 residues. DNA of the CDR3: TGTGCCAGCAGTTTGGCCAGAGGGCTCTATGGCTACACCTTC. This translates into CASSLARGLYGYTF.

In its sample, this clonotype was seen many times. The CDR3 DNA sequence: TGTGCCAGCAGTTTGCGCAGGACAGGGGCCTATGGCTACACCTTC. Its protein is CASSLRRTGAYGYTF. V gene TRBV12-3 or TRBV12-4 combines with J gene TRBJ1-2; 9 bases match TRBD1. The CDR3 sequence is 15 residues long. V was pared by 3 bases and J by 4 bases, with 6 bases of the junction left unmatched.

This clonotype was observed at least ten times. V and J are TRBV5-1 and TRBJ2-5; no reliable D call. The V end lost 4 bases, the J end lost 1 base, and 8 bases lay between the germline ends. Germline CDR1 is SGHRS and CDR2 is YFSETQ. This CDR3 has 13 residues. This CDR3 is CASSQASQETQYF. In nucleotides, the CDR3 is TGCGCCAGCAGCCAGGCTTCCCAAGAGACCCAGTACTTC.

This clonotype was seen many times. The J gene is TRBJ2-7, the V gene TRBV5-5; a possible D gene is TRBD2 (5 bases). The V end lost 2 bases, the J end lost 1 base, and 13 bases lay between the germline ends. The CDR3 contains 15 residues. CDR1 is SGHKS and CDR2 is YYEKEE in the germline V gene (reference sequence). The CDR3 region is CASSLRPGTSYEQYF. The CDR3 bases are TGTGCCAGCAGCTTAAGACCGGGAACGTCCTACGAGCAGTACTTC.

This clonotype was seen at least ten times. The chain combines TRBV10-3 with TRBJ2-1; D possibly corresponds to TRBD1 (6 bases). V lost 4 bases and J 9 bases, leaving 10 bases between the germline ends. This CDR3 has 12 amino acids. Per the germline V gene, CDR1 is ENHRY and CDR2 is SYGVKD. CDR3 DNA: TGTGCCATCAGTGTAACAGGGTTTGAGCAGTTCTTC. This encodes CAISVTGFEQFF.

In its sample, this clonotype was seen many times. The chain uses TRBV20-1 and TRBJ2-3; D could derive from TRBD1 or TRBD2 (5 bases each). The germline gives CDR1 DFQATT, CDR2 SNEGSKA (reference sequence). Trimming pared 5 bases from V and 1 base from J, leaving 19 bases between. The CDR3 has 16 residues. The CDR3 bases are TGCAGTGCTCCCAGATGGGGGAATCCCCGCACAGATACGCAGTATTTT. This codes for CSAPRWGNPRTDTQYF.

At least ten counts were recorded for this clonotype. V and J are TRBV4-3 and TRBJ2-2; maybe TRBD2 (6 bases). The CDR3 is made up of 18 amino acids. Germline V gene lookup returns CDR1 LGHNA and CDR2 YSLEER. V was cut by 0 bases and J by 1 base, with 15 bases left in between. In nucleotides, the CDR3 is TGCGCCAGCAGCCAAGAAACTGGAGGGGACTTGAACACCGGGGAGCTGTTTTTT. Its translation: CASSQETGGDLNTGELFF.

Comment on this clonotype: A much larger clone sits a single nucleotide away, making a read error possible. V usage is TRBV7-2 and J usage is TRBJ1-1; D remains ambiguous. Germline assignment: CDR1 SGHTA and CDR2 FQGNSA. There are 14 residues in the CDR3. The CDR3 sequence is CASILASVTVEAFF. The CDR3, as DNA: TGTGCCAGCATCTTAGCTTCTGTTACTGTTGAAGCTTTCTTT. Filled out from reference TRBV7-2 and TRBJ1-1, the complete variable domain reads GAGVSQSPSNKVTEKGKDVELRCDPISGHTALYWYRQSLGQGLEFLIYFQGNSAPDKSGLPSDRFSAERTGGSVSTLTIQRTQQEDSAVYLCASILASVTVEAFFGQGTRLTVV.

The chain joins TRBV4-3 to TRBJ1-4, with 7 bases lining up with TRBD1. Germline loops: CDR1 LGHNA, CDR2 YSLEER. V shed 4 bases, J shed 14 bases, and the junction held 7 bases outside the gene matches. This CDR3 spans 12 amino acids. The CDR3 sequence is CASSPQGTYLFF. CDR3 nucleotides: TGCGCCAGCAGCCCACAGGGGACCTACCTGTTTTTT.

This clonotype appeared many times. The chain employs TRBV20-1 and TRBJ2-1; 7 nucleotides match TRBD2. The CDR3 consists of 15 residues. The germline V gene has CDR1 DFQATT and CDR2 SNEGSKA (reference sequence). V was pared by 1 base and J by 5 bases, with 8 bases of the junction left unmatched. Here the CDR3 DNA reads TGCAGTGCTAGAGCGGTCGGGACTACGAACAATGAGCAGTTCTTC. Translated, it gives CSARAVGTTNNEQFF.

Many counts were recorded for this clonotype. The chain employs TRBV9 and TRBJ2-1, with 7 bases that match TRBD2. Germline V lookup: CDR1 SGDLS, CDR2 YYNGEE. The length of the CDR3 is 15 residues. The ends lost 0 bases at V and 7 bases at J; junction bases unmatched: 7. CDR3 sequence reads: CASSVGGDYVNEQFF. The CDR3 region has the DNA TGTGCCAGCAGCGTAGGGGGGGACTATGTGAATGAGCAGTTCTTC.

This clonotype was found many times. This rearrangement joins TRBV12-3 or TRBV12-4 to TRBJ2-5; D is perhaps TRBD2 (6 bases). V lost 5 bases to trimming and J lost 2 bases, with 15 bases between them. CDR3 length equals 15 residues. CDR3 nucleotides: TGTGCCAGCAGTCTCCCTGGGGCGGGACAAGAGACCCAGTACTTC. Encoded protein: CASSLPGAGQETQYF.

This clonotype showed up many times. The chain links TRBV4-2 to TRBJ2-5; D assignment may be TRBD1 or TRBD2 (5 bases each). Trimming cost V 4 bases and J 2 bases, with 14 bases left between them. The CDR3 is 15 amino acids. Germline loops: CDR1 LGHNA, CDR2 YNFKEQ. CDR3 DNA: TGTGCCAGCAGCCCTCACCGGGGCAGTCAAGAGACCCAGTACTTC. As protein: CASSPHRGSQETQYF.

This clonotype was seen many times. V gene TRBV5-1 combines with J gene TRBJ1-2; D might be TRBD1 (6 bases). The CDR3 loop spans 12 amino acids. V lost 4 bases and J 7 bases, leaving 11 bases between the germline ends. Looked up from germline, CDR1 is SGHRS and CDR2 is YFSETQ. CDR3 loop: CASSMDRSGYTF. The CDR3 DNA is TGCGCCAGCAGCATGGACAGAAGTGGCTACACCTTC.

In its sample, this clonotype was seen many times. The chain carries TRBV4-3 and TRBJ1-2, with D unresolved. The length of the CDR3 is 13 residues. Germline V gene data show CDR1 as LGHNA and CDR2 as YSLEER. V lost 0 bases and J lost 8, with 10 bases in between. The DNA for the CDR3 is TGCGCCAGCAGCCAAGATTGGAGGTTGGGCTACACCTTC. It translates to CASSQDWRLGYTF.